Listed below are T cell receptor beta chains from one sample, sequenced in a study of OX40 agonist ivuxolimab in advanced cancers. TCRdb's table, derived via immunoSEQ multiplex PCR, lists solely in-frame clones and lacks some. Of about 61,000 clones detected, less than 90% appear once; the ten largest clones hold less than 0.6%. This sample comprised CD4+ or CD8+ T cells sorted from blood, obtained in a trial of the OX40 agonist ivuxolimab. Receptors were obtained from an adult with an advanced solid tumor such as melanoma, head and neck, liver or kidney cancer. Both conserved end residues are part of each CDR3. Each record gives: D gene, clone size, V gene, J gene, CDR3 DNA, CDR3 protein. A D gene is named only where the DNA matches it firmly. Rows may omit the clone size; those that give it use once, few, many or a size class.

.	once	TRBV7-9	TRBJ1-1	TGTGCCAGCAGCCGCACGGGTGTTAACACTGAAGCTTTCTTT	CASSRTGVNTEAFF
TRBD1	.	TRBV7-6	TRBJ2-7	TGTGCCAGCAGCTTAGGAAGGACAGGAGCCTACGAGCAGTACTTC	CASSLGRTGAYEQYF
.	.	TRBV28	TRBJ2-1	TGTGCCAGCAGTTTTTCTGCGGGATTAAGGAATGAGCAGTTCTTC	CASSFSAGLRNEQFF
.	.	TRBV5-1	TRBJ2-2	TGCGCCAGCAGCTTGGTCGGGGGCAACACCGGGGAGCTGTTTTTT	CASSLVGGNTGELFF
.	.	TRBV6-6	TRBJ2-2	TGTGCCAGCAGTCCCGTGACGGGGGAGCTGTTTTTT	CASSPVTGELFF
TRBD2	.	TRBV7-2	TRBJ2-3	TGTGCCAGCAGCTCCCTAGCGGGGGGCCTCGCAGATACGCAGTATTTT	CASSSLAGGLADTQYF
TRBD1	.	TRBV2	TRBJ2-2	TGTGCCAGCAGTGAAACAGGGGGCTTCACCGGGGAGCTGTTTTTT	CASSETGGFTGELFF
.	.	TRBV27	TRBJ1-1	TGTGCCACCGGCGAGAGGGGTTACACTGAAGCTTTCTTT	CATGERGYTEAFF
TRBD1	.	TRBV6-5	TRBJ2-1	TGTGCCAGCAGTTCACCAGGGGGCAATAGCAATGAGCAGTTCTTC	CASSSPGGNSNEQFF
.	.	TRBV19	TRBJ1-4	TGTGCCAGTAGTATGGGACGGAATAATGAAAAACTGTTTTTT	CASSMGRNNEKLFF